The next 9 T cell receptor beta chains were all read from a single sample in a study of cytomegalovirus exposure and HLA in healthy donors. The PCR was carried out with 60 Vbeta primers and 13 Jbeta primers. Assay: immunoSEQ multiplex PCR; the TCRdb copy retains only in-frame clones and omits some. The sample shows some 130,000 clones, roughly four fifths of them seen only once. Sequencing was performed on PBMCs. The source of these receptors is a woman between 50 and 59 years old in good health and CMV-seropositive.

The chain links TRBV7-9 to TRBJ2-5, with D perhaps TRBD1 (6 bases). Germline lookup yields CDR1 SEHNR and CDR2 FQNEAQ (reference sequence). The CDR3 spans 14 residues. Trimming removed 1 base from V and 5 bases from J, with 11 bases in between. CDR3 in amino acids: CASSLVRGRETQYF. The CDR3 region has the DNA TGTGCCAGCAGCTTAGTCAGGGGAAGGGAGACCCAGTACTTC.

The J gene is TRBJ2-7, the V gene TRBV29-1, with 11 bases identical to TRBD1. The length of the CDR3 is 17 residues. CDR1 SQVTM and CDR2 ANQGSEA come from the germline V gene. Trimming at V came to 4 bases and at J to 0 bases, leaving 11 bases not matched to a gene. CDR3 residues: CSVGGGDRGLSSYEQYF. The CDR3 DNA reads TGCAGCGTTGGAGGCGGGGACAGGGGGTTGAGCTCCTACGAGCAGTACTTC.

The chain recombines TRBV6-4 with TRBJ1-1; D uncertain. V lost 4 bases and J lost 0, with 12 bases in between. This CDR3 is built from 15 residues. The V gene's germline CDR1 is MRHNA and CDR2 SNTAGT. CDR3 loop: CASSVRAGLNTEAFF. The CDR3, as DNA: TGTGCCAGCAGTGTCCGGGCGGGCCTGAACACTGAAGCTTTCTTT.

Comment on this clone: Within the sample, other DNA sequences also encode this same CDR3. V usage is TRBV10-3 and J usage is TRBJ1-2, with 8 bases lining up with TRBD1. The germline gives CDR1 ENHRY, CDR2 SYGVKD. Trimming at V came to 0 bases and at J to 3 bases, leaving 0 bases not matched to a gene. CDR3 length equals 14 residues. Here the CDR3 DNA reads TGTGCCATCAGTGAGTCGACAGGGGACTATGGCTACACCTTC. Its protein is CAISESTGDYGYTF.

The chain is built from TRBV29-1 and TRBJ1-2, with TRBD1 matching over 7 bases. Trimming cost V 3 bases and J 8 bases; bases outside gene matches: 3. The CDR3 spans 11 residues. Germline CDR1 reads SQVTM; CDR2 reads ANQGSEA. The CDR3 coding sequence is TGCAGCGTTGATAGGGGGCGAGGCTACACCTTC. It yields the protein CSVDRGRGYTF.

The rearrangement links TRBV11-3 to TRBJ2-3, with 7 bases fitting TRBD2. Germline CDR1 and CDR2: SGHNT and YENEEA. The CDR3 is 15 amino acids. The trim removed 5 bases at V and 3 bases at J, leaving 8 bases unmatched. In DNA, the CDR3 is TGTGCCAGCAGCCCCCGGGGGGTGTGGACAGATACGCAGTATTTT. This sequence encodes CASSPRGVWTDTQYF.

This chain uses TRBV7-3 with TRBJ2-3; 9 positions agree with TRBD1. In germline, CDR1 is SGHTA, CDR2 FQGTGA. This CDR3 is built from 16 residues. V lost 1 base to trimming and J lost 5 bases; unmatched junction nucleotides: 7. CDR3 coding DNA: TGTGCCAGCAGCTTAATGGGACAGGGAGGGGGAGATACGCAGTATTTT. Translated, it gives CASSLMGQGGGDTQYF.

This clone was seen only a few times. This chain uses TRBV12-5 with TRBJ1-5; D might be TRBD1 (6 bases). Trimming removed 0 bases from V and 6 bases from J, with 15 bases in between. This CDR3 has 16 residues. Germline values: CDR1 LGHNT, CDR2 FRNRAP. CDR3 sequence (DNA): TGTGCTAGTGGTTTGGTACTGGGCAGGGGCAGTCAGCCCCAGCATTTT. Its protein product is CASGLVLGRGSQPQHF.

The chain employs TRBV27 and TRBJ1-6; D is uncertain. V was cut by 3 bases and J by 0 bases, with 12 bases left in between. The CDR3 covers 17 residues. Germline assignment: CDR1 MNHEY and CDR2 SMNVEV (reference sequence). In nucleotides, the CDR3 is TGTGCCAGCAGTTTTACCGGGAGGGCCTCCTATAATTCACCCCTCCACTTT. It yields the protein CASSFTGRASYNSPLHF.